A single T cell receptor (beta chain) is shown here with its context. The antigen remains undetermined. This sample stems from a study of T cell clusters in autoimmune cytopenias. Study-level findings and limits: A dominant lymphoma-associated repertoire apparently masked the cluster-lack signature in secondary cytopenia versus chronic lymphocytic leukemia. Primary autoimmune cytopenia patients appeared to lack physiological T cell clusters present in healthy donors.

TRB rearrangements were amplified by touch-down multiplex PCR with mixed TRB-A/B primers. For each CDR3 protein, TCRdb gives one entry from its re-call of the multiplex PCR reads, without DNA. In all, the sample yields around 8,000 distinct CDR3 sequences. About 37,500 genome equivalents of blood DNA were amplified for TRB. CDR3 length: 17 amino acids. Per the germline V gene, CDR1 is SGHNT and CDR2 is YENEEA. What was sequenced was peripheral blood. The receptor comes from a human donor with an autoimmune cytopenia or autoimmune hepatitis (not recorded which). This chain joins TRBV11-3 and TRBJ1-5; the D call of TRBD1 rests on TCRdb alone, since no DNA is present to check it. CDR3 sequence: CASSLEDPGRINQPQHF.